This TCR beta chain was retrieved from a study of cytomegalovirus exposure and HLA in healthy donors. Overall study findings and caveats: Highly shared variants forming one cluster were likely a sequencing artifact.

The PCR made use of 60 Vbeta and 13 Jbeta primers. Some clones are missing from TCRdb's copy, which holds only in-frame ones; the method was immunoSEQ multiplex PCR. The sample holds about 170,000 clones, approximately 81% seen once. The CDR3 sequence is 16 residues long. After removal of 7 bases from V and 5 bases from J, the junction contained 11 bases not matched to a gene. CDR1 is SGHNT, CDR2 YYREEE, per germline (reference sequence). In its sample, this clone was seen once. The antigen remains undetermined. The sample taken for sequencing was PBMCs. The clonotype comes from a woman between 18 and 29 years old in good health and CMV-seronegative. The chain uses TRBV5-4 and TRBJ2-3; TRBD2 matches 12 bases. The CDR3 sequence is CASSRLAGVTGDTQYF. CDR3 nucleotide sequence: TGTGCCAGCTCTAGACTAGCGGGAGTAACTGGAGATACGCAGTATTTT.